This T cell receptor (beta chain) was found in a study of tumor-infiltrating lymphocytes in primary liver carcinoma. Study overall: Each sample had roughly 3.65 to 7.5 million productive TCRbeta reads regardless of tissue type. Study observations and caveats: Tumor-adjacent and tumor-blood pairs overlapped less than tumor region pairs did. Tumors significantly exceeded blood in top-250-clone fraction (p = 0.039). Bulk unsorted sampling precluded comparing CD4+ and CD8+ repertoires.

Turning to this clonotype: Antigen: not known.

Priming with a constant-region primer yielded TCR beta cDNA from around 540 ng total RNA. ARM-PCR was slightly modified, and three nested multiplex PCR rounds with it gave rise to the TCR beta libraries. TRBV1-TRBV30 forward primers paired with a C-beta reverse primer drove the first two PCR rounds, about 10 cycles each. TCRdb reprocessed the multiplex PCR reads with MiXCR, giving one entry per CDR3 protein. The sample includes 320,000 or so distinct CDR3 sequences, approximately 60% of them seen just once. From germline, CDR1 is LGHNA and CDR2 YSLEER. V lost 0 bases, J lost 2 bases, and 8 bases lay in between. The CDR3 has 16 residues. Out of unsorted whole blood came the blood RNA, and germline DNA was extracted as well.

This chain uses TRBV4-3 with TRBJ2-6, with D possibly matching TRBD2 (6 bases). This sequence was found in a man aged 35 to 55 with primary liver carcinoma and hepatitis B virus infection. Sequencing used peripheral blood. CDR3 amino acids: CASSQDWEAGANVLTF. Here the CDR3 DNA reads TGCGCCAGCAGCCAAGATTGGGAGGCTGGGGCCAACGTCCTGACTTTC.